A single T cell receptor (beta chain) is shown here with its context. The data derive from a study of T cells of healthy individuals. With 6 bases removed from V and 8 bases from J, the gap between germline ends came to 14 bases. Germline V gene data show CDR1 as SQVTM and CDR2 as ANQGSEA. The CDR3 spans 12 residues. TCRdb passed the 5' RACE reads through MiXCR, listing each CDR3 protein once. Found here are fewer than 70,000 distinct CDR3 sequences, roughly 14% of them singletons; the top ten hold about 16%. The V call is TRBV29-1, the J call TRBJ2-1; D is perhaps TRBD1 (6 bases). This clonotype originated in a human donor in good health. CDR3 DNA: TGCAGCGTCATTGACAGGATCTATGAGCAGTTCTTC. As protein: CSVIDRIYEQFF.